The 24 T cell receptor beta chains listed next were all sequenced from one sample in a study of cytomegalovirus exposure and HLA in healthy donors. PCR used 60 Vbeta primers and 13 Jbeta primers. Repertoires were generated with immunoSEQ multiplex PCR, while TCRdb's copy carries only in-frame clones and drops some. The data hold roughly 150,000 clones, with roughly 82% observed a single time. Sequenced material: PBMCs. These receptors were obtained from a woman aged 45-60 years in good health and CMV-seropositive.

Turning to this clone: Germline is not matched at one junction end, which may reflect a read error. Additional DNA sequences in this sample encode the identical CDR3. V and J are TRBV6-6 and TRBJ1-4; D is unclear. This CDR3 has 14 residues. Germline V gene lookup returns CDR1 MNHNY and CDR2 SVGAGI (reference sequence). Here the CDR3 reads CASSYGQFTEKLFF. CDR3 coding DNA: TGCGCCAGCAGTTACGGCCAGTTTACTGAAAAACTGTTTTTT.

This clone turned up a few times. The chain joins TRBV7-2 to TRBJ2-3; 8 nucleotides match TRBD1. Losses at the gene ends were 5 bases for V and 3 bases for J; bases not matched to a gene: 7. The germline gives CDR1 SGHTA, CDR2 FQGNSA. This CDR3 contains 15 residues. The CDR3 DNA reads TGTGCCAGCAGCAAAGACAGGGGAAGAACAGATACGCAGTATTTT. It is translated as CASSKDRGRTDTQYF. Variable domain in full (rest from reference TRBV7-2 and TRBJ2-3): GAGVSQSPSNKVTEKGKDVELRCDPISGHTALYWYRQSLGQGLEFLIYFQGNSAPDKSGLPSDRFSAERTGGSVSTLTIQRTQQEDSAVYLCASSKDRGRTDTQYFGPGTRLTVL.

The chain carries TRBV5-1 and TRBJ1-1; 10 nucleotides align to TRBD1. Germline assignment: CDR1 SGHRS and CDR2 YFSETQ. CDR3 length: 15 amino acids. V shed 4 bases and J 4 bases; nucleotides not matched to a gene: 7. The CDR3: CASSPRQGAVTEAFF. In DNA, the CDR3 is TGCGCCAGCAGCCCTCGACAGGGGGCGGTCACTGAAGCTTTCTTT.

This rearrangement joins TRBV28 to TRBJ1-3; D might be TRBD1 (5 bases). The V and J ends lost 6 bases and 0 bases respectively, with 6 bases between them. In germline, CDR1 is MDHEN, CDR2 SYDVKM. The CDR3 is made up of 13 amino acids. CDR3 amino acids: CASRDTSGNTIYF. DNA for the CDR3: TGTGCCAGCAGGGACACCTCTGGAAACACCATATATTTT.

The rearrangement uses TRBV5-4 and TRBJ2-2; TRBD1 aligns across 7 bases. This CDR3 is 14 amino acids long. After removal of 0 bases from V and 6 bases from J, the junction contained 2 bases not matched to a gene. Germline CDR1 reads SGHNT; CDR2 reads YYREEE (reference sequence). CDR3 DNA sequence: TGTGCCAGCAGCTTGGAGGGGGCATCCGGGGAGCTGTTTTTT. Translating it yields CASSLEGASGELFF.

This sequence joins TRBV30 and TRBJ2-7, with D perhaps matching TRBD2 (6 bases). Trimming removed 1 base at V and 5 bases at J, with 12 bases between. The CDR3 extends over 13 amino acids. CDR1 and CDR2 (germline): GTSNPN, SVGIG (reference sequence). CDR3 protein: CAWSAGGSNEQYF. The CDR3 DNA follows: TGTGCCTGGAGTGCCGGGGGATCAAACGAGCAGTACTTC.

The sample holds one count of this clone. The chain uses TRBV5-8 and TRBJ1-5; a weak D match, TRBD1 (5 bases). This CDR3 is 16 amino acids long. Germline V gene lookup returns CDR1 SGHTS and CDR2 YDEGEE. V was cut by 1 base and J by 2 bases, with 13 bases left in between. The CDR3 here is CASSLTGGTGNQPQHF. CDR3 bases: TGTGCCAGCAGCTTGACGGGGGGGACGGGCAATCAGCCCCAGCATTTT.

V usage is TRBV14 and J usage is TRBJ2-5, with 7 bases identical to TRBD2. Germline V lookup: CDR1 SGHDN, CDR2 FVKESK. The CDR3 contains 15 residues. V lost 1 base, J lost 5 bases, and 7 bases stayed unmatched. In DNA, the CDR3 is TGTGCCAGCAGCCAAGGCCTGGGAGGGGTGGAGACCCAGTACTTC. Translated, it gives CASSQGLGGVETQYF.

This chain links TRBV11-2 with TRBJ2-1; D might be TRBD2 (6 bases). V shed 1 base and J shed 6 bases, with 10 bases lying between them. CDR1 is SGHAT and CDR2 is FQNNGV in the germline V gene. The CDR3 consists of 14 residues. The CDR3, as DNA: TGTGCCAGCAGCTTAGGGGGTAGCGGCAATGAGCAGTTCTTC. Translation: CASSLGGSGNEQFF.

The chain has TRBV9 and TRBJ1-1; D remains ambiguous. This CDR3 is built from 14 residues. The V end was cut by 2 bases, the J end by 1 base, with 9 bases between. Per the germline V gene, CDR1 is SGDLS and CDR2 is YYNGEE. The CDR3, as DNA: TGTGCCAGCAGCGTTAAACGGGAGAACACTGAAGCTTTCTTT. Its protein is CASSVKRENTEAFF. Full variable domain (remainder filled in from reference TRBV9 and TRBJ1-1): DSGVTQTPKHLITATGQRVTLRCSPRSGDLSVYWYQQSLDQGLQFLIQYYNGEERAKGNILERFSAQQFPDLHSELNLSSLELGDSALYFCASSVKRENTEAFFGQGTRLTVV.

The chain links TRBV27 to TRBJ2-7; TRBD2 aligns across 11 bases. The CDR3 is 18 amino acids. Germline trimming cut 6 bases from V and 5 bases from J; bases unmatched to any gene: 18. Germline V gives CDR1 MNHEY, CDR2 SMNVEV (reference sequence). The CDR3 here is CASSPYSRLKLAGDEQYF. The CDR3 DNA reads TGTGCCAGCAGCCCATATTCCCGCCTTAAACTAGCGGGGGACGAGCAGTACTTC.

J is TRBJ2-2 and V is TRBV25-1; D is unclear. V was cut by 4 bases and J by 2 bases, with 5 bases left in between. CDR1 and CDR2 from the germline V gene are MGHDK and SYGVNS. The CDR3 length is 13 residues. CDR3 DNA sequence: TGTGCCAGCAGTGTCCTCAACACCGGGGAGCTGTTTTTT. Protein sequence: CASSVLNTGELFF. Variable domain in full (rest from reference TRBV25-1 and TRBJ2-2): EADIYQTPRYLVIGTGKKITLECSQTMGHDKMYWYQQDPGMELHLIHYSYGVNSTEKGDLSSESTVSRIRTEHFPLTLESARPSHTSQYLCASSVLNTGELFFGEGSRLTVL.

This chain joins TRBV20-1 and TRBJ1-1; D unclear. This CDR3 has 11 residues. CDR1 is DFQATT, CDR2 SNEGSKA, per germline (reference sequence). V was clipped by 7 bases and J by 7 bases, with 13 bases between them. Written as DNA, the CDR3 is TGCAGTGTGGGCGGGAACTTTGAAGCTTTCTTT. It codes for CSVGGNFEAFF.

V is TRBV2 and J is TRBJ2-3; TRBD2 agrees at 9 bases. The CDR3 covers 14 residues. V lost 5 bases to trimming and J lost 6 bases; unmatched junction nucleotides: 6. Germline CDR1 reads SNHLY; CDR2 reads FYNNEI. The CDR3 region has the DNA TGTGCCAGCAGTCTCAAAACTAGCGGGGATACGCAGTATTTT. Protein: CASSLKTSGDTQYF.

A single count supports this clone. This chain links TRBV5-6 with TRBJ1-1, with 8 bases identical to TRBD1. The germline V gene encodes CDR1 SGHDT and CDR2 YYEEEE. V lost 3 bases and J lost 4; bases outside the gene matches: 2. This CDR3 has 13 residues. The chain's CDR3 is CASSSTGGTEAFF. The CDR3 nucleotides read TGTGCCAGCAGCTCCACAGGGGGCACTGAAGCTTTCTTT.

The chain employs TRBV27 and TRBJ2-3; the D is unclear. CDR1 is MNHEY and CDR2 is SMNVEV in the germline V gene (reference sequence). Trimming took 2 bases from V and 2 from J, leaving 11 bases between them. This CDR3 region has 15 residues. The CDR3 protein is CASSLIRQSTDTQYF. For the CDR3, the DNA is TGTGCCAGCAGTTTAATCAGGCAGTCCACAGATACGCAGTATTTT.

The CDR3 spells CASSVADYYNEQFF. The CDR3 DNA sequence: TGTGCCAGTTCCGTCGCAGACTACTACAATGAGCAGTTCTTC. The chain couples TRBV7-2 to TRBJ2-1; tentative D call: TRBD2 (5 bases). CDR3 length: 14 amino acids. Between the trimmed V and J ends, which lost 9 bases and 3 bases, there was a span of 15 bases. CDR1 and CDR2 (germline): SGHTA, FQGNSA.

Here the CDR3 reads CASSLIGEGAEQYF. The CDR3 DNA sequence: TGTGCCAGCAGCTTAATTGGTGAAGGGGCCGAGCAGTACTTC. V is TRBV7-6 and J is TRBJ2-7, with TRBD1 as a possible D gene (5 bases). The V end lost 2 bases, the J end lost 6 bases, and 14 bases lay between the germline ends. This CDR3 region has 14 residues. CDR1 SGHVS and CDR2 FNYEAQ come from the germline V gene.

This chain's CDR3 is CASSTGTVGNTIYF. CDR3 DNA sequence: TGTGCCAGCAGCACAGGGACCGTTGGAAACACCATATATTTT. This sequence joins TRBV5-6 and TRBJ1-3, with D possibly matching TRBD1 (6 bases). Germline CDR1 is SGHDT and CDR2 is YYEEEE. The V end lost 4 bases, the J end lost 3 bases, and 11 bases lay between the germline ends. The CDR3 spans 14 residues.

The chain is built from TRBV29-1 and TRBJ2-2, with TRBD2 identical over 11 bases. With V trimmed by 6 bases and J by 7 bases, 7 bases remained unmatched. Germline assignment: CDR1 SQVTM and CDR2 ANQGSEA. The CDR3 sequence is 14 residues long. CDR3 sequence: CSVITGLADGELFF. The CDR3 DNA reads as TGCAGCGTAATTACGGGACTAGCGGACGGGGAGCTGTTTTTT.

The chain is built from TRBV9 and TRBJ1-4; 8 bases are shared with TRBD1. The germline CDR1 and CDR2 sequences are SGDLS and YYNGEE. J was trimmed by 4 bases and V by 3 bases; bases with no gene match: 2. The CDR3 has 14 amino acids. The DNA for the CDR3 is TGTGCCAGCAGCGCAGGGGGCCTTAATGAAAAACTGTTTTTT. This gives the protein CASSAGGLNEKLFF.

As DNA, the CDR3 is TGTGCCACCAGCAGAGATCCGACAGTGCGAACCGGGGAGCTGTTTTTT. This gives the protein CATSRDPTVRTGELFF. The chain couples TRBV15 to TRBJ2-2; weak D call: TRBD1 (5 bases). Trimming shortened V by 0 bases and J by 5 bases, and 13 bases separated the two germline ends. Germline CDR1 is LNHNV and CDR2 is YYDKDF (reference sequence). The CDR3 extends over 16 amino acids.

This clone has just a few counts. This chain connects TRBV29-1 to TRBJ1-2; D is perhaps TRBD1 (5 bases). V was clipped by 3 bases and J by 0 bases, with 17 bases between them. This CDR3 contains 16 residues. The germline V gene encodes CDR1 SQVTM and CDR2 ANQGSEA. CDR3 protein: CSVEWVGQGSNYGYTF. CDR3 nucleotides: TGCAGCGTTGAGTGGGTGGGGCAGGGTTCTAACTATGGCTACACCTTC.

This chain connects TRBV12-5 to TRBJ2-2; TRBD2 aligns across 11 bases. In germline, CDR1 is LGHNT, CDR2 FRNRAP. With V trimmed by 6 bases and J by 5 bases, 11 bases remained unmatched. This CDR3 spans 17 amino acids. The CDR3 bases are TGTGCTAGTGGAGATGGGGTAGCGGGGGGGGTGACCGGGGAGCTGTTTTTT. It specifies CASGDGVAGGVTGELFF.